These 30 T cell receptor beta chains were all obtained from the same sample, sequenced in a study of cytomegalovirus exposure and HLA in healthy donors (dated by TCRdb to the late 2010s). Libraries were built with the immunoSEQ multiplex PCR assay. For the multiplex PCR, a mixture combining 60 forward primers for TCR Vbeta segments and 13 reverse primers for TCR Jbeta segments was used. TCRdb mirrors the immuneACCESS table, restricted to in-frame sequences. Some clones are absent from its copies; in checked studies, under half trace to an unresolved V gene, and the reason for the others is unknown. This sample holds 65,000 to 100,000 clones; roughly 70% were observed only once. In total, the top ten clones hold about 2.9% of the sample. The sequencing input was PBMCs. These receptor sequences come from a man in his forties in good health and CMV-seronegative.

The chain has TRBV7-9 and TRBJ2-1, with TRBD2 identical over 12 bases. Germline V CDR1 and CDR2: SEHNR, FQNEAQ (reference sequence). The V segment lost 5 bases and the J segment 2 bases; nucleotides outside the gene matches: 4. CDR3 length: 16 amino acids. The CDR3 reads CASSPLAGGTYNEQFF. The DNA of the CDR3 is TGTGCCAGCAGCCCACTAGCGGGGGGAACCTACAATGAGCAGTTCTTC. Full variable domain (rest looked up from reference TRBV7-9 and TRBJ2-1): DTGVSQNPRHKITKRGQNVTFRCDPISEHNRLYWYRQTLGQGPEFLTYFQNEAQLEKSRLLSDRFSAERPKGSFSTLEIQRTEQGDSAMYLCASSPLAGGTYNEQFFGPGTRLTVL.

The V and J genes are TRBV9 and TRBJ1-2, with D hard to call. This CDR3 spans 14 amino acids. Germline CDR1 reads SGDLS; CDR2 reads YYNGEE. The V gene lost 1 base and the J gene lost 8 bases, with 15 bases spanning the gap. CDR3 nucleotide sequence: TGTGCCAGCAGCGTATCGGGGTCGTCACAAGGCTACACCTTC. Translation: CASSVSGSSQGYTF.

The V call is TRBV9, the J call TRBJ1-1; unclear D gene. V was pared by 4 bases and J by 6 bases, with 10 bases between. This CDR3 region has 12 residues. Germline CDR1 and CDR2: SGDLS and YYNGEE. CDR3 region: CASSKDNSEAFF. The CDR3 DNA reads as TGTGCCAGCAGCAAAGACAACTCTGAAGCTTTCTTT. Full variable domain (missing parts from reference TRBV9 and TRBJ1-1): DSGVTQTPKHLITATGQRVTLRCSPRSGDLSVYWYQQSLDQGLQFLIQYYNGEERAKGNILERFSAQQFPDLHSELNLSSLELGDSALYFCASSKDNSEAFFGQGTRLTVV.

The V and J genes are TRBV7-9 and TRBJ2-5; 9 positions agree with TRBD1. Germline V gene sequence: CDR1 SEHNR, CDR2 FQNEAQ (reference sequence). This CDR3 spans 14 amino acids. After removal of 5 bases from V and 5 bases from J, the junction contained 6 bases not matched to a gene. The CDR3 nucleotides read TGTGCCAGCAGCCTCACACAGGGGGCTGAGACCCAGTACTTC. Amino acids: CASSLTQGAETQYF.

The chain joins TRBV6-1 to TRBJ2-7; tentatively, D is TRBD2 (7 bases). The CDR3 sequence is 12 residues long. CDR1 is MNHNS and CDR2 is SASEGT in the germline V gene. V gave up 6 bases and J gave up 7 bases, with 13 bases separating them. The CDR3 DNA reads TGTGCCAGCAGCATCAGGGGAGGGGAGCAGTACTTC. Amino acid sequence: CASSIRGGEQYF.

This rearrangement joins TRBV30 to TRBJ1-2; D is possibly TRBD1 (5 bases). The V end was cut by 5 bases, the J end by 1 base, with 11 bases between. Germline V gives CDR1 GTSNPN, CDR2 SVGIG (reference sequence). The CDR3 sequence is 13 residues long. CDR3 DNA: TGTGCCTGGGGCGGGACTTTTAACTATGGCTACACCTTC. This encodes CAWGGTFNYGYTF.

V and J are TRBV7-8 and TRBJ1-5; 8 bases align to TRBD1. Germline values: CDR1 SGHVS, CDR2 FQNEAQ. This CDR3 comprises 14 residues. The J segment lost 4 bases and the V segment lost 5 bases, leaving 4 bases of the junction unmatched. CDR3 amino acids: CASSVDRGNQPQHF. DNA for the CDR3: TGTGCCAGCAGCGTAGACAGGGGAAATCAGCCCCAGCATTTT.

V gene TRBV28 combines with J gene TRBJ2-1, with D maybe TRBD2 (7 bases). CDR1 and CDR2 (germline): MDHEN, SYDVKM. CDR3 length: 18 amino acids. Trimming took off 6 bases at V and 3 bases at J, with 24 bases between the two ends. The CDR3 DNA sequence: TGTGCCAGCAGATCCCCCCCGGTTGCGGGGGCTGGCTACAATGAGCAGTTCTTC. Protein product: CASRSPPVAGAGYNEQFF. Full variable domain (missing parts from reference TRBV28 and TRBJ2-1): DVKVTQSSRYLVKRTGEKVFLECVQDMDHENMFWYRQDPGLGLRLIYFSYDVKMKEKGDIPEGYSVSREKKERFSLILESASTNQTSMYLCASRSPPVAGAGYNEQFFGPGTRLTVL.

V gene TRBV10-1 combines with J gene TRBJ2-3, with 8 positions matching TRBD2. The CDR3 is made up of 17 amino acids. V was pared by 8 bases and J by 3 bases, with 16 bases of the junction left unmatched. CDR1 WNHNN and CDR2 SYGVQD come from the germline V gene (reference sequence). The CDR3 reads CASGLTYPGLGTDTQYF. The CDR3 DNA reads TGCGCCAGCGGCCTTACCTATCCGGGACTAGGGACAGATACGCAGTATTTT.

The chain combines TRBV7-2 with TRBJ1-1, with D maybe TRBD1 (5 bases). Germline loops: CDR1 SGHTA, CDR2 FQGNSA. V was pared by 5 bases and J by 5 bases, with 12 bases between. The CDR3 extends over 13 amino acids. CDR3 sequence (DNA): TGTGCCAGCAGCCAATGGAAGGGGACTGAAGCTTTCTTT. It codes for CASSQWKGTEAFF. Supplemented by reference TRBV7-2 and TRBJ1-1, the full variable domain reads GAGVSQSPSNKVTEKGKDVELRCDPISGHTALYWYRQSLGQGLEFLIYFQGNSAPDKSGLPSDRFSAERTGGSVSTLTIQRTQQEDSAVYLCASSQWKGTEAFFGQGTRLTVV.

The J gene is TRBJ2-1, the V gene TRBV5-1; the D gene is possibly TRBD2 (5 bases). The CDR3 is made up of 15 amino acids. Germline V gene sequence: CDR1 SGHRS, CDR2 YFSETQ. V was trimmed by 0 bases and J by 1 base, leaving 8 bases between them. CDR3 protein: CASSLDGISYNEQFF. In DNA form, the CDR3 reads TGCGCCAGCAGCTTGGACGGGATTTCCTACAATGAGCAGTTCTTC. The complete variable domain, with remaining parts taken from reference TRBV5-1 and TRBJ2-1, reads KAGVTQTPRYLIKTRGQQVTLSCSPISGHRSVSWYQQTPGQGLQFLFEYFSETQRNKGNFPGRFSGRQFSNSRSEMNVSTLELGDSALYLCASSLDGISYNEQFFGPGTRLTVL.

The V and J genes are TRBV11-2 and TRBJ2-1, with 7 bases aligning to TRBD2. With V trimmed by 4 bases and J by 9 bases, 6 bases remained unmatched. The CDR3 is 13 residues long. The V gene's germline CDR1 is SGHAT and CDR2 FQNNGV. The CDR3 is CASSSTSKGEQFF. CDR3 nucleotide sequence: TGTGCCAGCAGCTCGACTAGCAAAGGTGAGCAGTTCTTC.

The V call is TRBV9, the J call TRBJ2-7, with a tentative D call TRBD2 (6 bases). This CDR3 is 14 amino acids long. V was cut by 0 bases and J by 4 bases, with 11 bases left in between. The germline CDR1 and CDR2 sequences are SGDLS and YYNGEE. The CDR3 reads CASSVAPGRYEQYF. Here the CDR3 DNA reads TGTGCCAGCAGCGTAGCGCCAGGGAGGTACGAGCAGTACTTC.

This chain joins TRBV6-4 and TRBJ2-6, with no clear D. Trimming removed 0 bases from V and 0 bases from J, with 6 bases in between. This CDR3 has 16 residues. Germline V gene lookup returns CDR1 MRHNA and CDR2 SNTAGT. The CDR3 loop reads CASSDSQNSGANVLTF. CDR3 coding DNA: TGTGCCAGCAGTGACTCACAGAACTCTGGGGCCAACGTCCTGACTTTC.

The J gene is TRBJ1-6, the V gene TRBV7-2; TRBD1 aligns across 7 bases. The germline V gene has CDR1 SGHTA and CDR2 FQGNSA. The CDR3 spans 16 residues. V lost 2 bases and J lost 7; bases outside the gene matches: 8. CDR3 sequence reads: CASSLTRGLGNSPLHF. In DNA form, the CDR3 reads TGTGCCAGCAGCTTAACAAGGGGGCTTGGGAATTCACCCCTCCACTTT.

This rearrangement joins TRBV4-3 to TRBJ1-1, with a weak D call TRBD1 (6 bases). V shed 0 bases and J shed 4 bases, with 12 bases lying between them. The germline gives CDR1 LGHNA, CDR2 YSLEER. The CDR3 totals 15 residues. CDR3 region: CASSQDRGGSTEAFF. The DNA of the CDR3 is TGCGCCAGCAGCCAAGATAGGGGGGGTAGCACTGAAGCTTTCTTT.

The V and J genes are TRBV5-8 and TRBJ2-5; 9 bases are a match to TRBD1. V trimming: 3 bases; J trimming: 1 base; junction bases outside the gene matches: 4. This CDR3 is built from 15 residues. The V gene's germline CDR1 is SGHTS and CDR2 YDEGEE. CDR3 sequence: CASSWGTGPQETQYF. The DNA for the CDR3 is TGTGCCAGCAGCTGGGGGACAGGGCCCCAAGAGACCCAGTACTTC.

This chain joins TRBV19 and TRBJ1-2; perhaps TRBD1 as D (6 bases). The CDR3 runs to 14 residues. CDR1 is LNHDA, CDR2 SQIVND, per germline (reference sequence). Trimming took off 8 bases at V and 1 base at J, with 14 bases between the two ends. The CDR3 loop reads CASGTSILNYGYTF. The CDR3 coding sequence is TGTGCCAGTGGGACATCCATTCTTAACTATGGCTACACCTTC.

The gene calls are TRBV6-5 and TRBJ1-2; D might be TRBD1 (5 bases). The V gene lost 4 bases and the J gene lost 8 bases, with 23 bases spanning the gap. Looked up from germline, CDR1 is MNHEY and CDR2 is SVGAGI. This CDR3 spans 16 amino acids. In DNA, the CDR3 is TGTGCCAGCAGTTGGACAACATCCCTGCCTATGGGAGGCTACACCTTC. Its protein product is CASSWTTSLPMGGYTF.

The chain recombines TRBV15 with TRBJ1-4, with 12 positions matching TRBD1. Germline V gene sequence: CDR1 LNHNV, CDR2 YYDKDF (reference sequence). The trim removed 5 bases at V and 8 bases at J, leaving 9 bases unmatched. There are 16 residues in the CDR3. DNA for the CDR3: TGTGCCACCAGCCGTAAAGCCGGGACAGGGGGCGAAAAACTGTTTTTT. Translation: CATSRKAGTGGEKLFF. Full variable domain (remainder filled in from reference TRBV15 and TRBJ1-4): DAMVIQNPRYQVTQFGKPVTLSCSQTLNHNVMYWYQQKSSQAPKLLFHYYDKDFNNEADTPDNFQSRRPNTSFCFLDIRSPGLGDTAMYLCATSRKAGTGGEKLFFGSGTQLSVL.

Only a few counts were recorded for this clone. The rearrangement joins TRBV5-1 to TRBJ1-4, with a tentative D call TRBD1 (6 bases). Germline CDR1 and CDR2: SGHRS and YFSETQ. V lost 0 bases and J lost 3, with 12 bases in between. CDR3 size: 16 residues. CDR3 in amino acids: CASSLDKQGPNEKLFF. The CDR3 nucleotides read TGCGCCAGCAGCTTGGATAAACAGGGCCCTAATGAAAAACTGTTTTTT.

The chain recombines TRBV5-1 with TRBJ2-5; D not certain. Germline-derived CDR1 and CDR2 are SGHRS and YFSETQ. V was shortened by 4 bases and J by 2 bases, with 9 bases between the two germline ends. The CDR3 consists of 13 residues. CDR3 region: CASSMYSQETQYF. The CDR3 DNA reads TGCGCCAGCAGCATGTACAGTCAAGAGACCCAGTACTTC.

The CDR3 DNA sequence: TGTGCCAGCAGTGACTCGGCAGGGGAGTCAGAGACCCAGTACTTC. Translated, it gives CASSDSAGESETQYF. This rearrangement joins TRBV6-4 to TRBJ2-5, with D maybe TRBD1 (6 bases). The CDR3 covers 15 residues. Between the trimmed V and J ends, which lost 0 bases and 4 bases, there was a span of 12 bases. CDR1 is MRHNA, CDR2 SNTAGT, per germline.

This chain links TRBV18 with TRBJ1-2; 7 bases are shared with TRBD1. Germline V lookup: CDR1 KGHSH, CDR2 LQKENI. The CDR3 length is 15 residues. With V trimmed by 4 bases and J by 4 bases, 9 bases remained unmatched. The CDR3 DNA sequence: TGTGCCAGCTCACTCCGGACAGGCTTCGGCTATGGCTACACCTTC. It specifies CASSLRTGFGYGYTF.

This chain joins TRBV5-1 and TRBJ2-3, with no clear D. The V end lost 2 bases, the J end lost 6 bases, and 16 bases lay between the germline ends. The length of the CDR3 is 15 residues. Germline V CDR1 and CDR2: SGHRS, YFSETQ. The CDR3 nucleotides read TGCGCCAGCAGCTTCATGGAGCCAGCTGGCGATACGCAGTATTTT. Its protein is CASSFMEPAGDTQYF. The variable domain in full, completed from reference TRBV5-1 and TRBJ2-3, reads KAGVTQTPRYLIKTRGQQVTLSCSPISGHRSVSWYQQTPGQGLQFLFEYFSETQRNKGNFPGRFSGRQFSNSRSEMNVSTLELGDSALYLCASSFMEPAGDTQYFGPGTRLTVL.

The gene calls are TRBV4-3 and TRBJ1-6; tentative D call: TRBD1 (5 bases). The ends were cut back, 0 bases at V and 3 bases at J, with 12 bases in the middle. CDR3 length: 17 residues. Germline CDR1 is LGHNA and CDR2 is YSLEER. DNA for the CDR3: TGCGCCAGCAGCCAAGATTTAACAGGTAACTATAATTCACCCCTCCACTTT. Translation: CASSQDLTGNYNSPLHF.

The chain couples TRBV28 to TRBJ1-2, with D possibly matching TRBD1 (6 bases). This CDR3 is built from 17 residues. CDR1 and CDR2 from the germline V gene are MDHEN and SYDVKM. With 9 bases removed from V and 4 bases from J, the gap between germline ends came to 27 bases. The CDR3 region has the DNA TGTGCCAGTTTCCCCCCAAGGGGGGGCGTAGGTAGCTATGGCTACACCTTC. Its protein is CASFPPRGGVGSYGYTF.

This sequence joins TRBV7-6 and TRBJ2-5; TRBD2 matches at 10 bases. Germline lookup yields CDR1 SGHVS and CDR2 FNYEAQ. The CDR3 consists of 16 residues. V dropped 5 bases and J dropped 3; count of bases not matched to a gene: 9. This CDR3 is CASSPSGGLAKETQYF. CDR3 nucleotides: TGTGCCAGCAGCCCCTCGGGGGGACTAGCGAAAGAGACCCAGTACTTC.

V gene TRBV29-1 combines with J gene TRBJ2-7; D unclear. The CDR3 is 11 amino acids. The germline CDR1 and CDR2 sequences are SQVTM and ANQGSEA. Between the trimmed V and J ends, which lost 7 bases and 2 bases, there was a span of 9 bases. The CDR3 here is CSAGDAYEQYF. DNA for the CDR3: TGCAGCGCAGGCGACGCCTACGAGCAGTACTTC.

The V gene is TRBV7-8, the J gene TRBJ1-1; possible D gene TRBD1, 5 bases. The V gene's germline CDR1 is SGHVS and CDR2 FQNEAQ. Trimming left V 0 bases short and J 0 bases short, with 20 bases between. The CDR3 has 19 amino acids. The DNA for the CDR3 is TGTGCCAGCAGCTTAGCCCGGGCAGGGTTTAATTTCATGAACACTGAAGCTTTCTTT. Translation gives CASSLARAGFNFMNTEAFF.